One and the same sample provided the 30 T cell receptor beta chains below, sequenced in a study of T-cell reconstitution after alpha-beta-depleted transplantation in children. Molecular barcoding with unique molecular identifiers was used for the TCRbeta library. TCRdb itself ran the PCR reads through MiXCR, one entry per CDR3 protein. The sample holds about 470,000 distinct CDR3 sequences, 43% seen once. The sample was PBMCs, taken before TCRalphabeta/CD19-depleted stem cell transplant. The receptors derive from a girl aged 2 to 10 with aplastic anemia, due to receive a stem cell transplant.

Ten or more counts support this clonotype. The rearrangement links TRBV5-1 to TRBJ1-4, with D maybe TRBD1 (6 bases). This CDR3 has 20 amino acids. The germline CDR1 and CDR2 sequences are SGHRS and YFSETQ. V was shortened by 1 base and J by 0 bases, with 22 bases between the two germline ends. In nucleotides, the CDR3 is TGCGCCAGCAGCTTGACCTATTTGACAGGAAGAGCCGCAACTAATGAAAAACTGTTTTTT. It encodes CASSLTYLTGRAATNEKLFF.

Ten or more counts support this clonotype. The chain joins TRBV3-1 to TRBJ2-1; 10 bases match TRBD2. CDR1 LGHDT and CDR2 YNNKEL come from the germline V gene (reference sequence). The CDR3 has 18 residues. Unmatched junction bases numbered 11, after V lost 6 bases and J lost 0 bases. As DNA, the CDR3 is TGTGCCAGCAGGGGAAACGGGGCTAGCGGGAGCTCCTACAATGAGCAGTTCTTC. Translated: CASRGNGASGSSYNEQFF.

The rearrangement links TRBV5-6 to TRBJ2-2; possible D gene TRBD1, 6 bases. Trimming took off 4 bases at V and 1 base at J, with 14 bases between the two ends. The CDR3 is 16 amino acids. Germline CDR1 and CDR2: SGHDT and YYEEEE. CDR3: CASSLTGTRNTGELFF. The CDR3 DNA reads as TGTGCCAGCAGCCTGACCGGGACAAGGAACACCGGGGAGCTGTTTTTT. Full variable domain (missing parts from reference TRBV5-6 and TRBJ2-2): DAGVTQSPTHLIKTRGQQVTLRCSPKSGHDTVSWYQQALGQGPQFIFQYYEEEERQRGNFPDRFSGHQFPNYSSELNVNALLLGDSALYLCASSLTGTRNTGELFFGEGSRLTVL.

This clonotype turned up a few times. The rearrangement uses TRBV10-3 and TRBJ2-5; perhaps TRBD2 as D (5 bases). The CDR3 extends over 13 amino acids. V dropped 5 bases and J dropped 1 base, with 8 bases sitting between them. CDR1 is ENHRY and CDR2 is SYGVKD in the germline V gene. The CDR3 loop reads CAISRGSQETQYF. The CDR3 DNA reads as TGTGCCATCAGTCGGGGTTCCCAAGAGACCCAGTACTTC.

This clonotype was picked up many times. This sequence joins TRBV12-3 or TRBV12-4 and TRBJ2-7; 10 bases are shared with TRBD2. V gave up 6 bases and J gave up 1 base; unmatched junction bases: 6. This CDR3 comprises 15 residues. CDR3 sequence reads: CASSSLAGSSYEQYF. The CDR3 nucleotides read TGTGCCAGCAGCTCACTAGCGGGAAGTTCCTACGAGCAGTACTTC.

This clonotype came up a few times. This chain uses TRBV20-1 with TRBJ1-5; TRBD1 might be the D (5 bases). Germline-derived CDR1 and CDR2 are DFQATT and SNEGSKA (reference sequence). V was clipped by 3 bases and J by 7 bases, with 13 bases between them. This CDR3 contains 13 residues. The CDR3 DNA reads as TGCAGTGCTAGGGACCTGGAGGGGCAGCCCCAGCATTTT. Translating gives CSARDLEGQPQHF.

This clonotype was counted ten times or more. The rearrangement joins TRBV6-5 to TRBJ1-4, with D possibly being TRBD1 (6 bases). V gave up 7 bases and J gave up 11 bases, with 23 bases separating them. Looked up from germline, CDR1 is MNHEY and CDR2 is SVGAGI. The CDR3 runs to 15 residues. The CDR3 here is CASKGGPEKPHKLFF. CDR3 in DNA: TGTGCCAGCAAGGGGGGGCCGGAAAAACCCCATAAACTGTTTTTT.

In this sample, this clonotype turned up many times. V gene TRBV7-9 combines with J gene TRBJ2-1; D is unclear. V lost 1 base, J lost 9 bases, and 4 bases lay in between. The V gene's germline CDR1 is SEHNR and CDR2 FQNEAQ (reference sequence). The CDR3 runs to 11 residues. The CDR3 protein is CASSLESEQFF. The CDR3 DNA follows: TGTGCCAGCAGCTTAGAGAGTGAGCAGTTCTTC.

The V gene is TRBV27, the J gene TRBJ2-2; D gene unclear. Trimming removed 2 bases from V and 7 bases from J, with 5 bases in between. Germline CDR1 reads MNHEY; CDR2 reads SMNVEV (reference sequence). The CDR3 has 12 residues. This CDR3 reads CASSLALGELFF. The CDR3, as DNA: TGTGCCAGCAGTTTAGCCCTCGGGGAGCTGTTTTTT.

The chain joins TRBV29-1 to TRBJ1-2, with D perhaps TRBD1 (6 bases). The CDR3 length is 11 residues. In germline, CDR1 is SQVTM, CDR2 ANQGSEA. The V and J ends lost 8 bases and 8 bases respectively, with 15 bases between them. The chain's CDR3 is CSSEKGGGYTF. The CDR3 DNA reads TGCAGCTCTGAGAAGGGGGGCGGCTACACCTTC.

The chain recombines TRBV24-1 with TRBJ2-1; D is uncertain. Per germline, CDR1 KGHDR and CDR2 SFDVKD. The V end lost 5 bases, the J end lost 8 bases, and 12 bases lay between the germline ends. This CDR3 comprises 13 residues. For the CDR3, the DNA is TGTGCCACCAGTGCGCGTGGTTTCGATGAGCAGTTCTTC. Its translation is CATSARGFDEQFF.

The rearrangement uses TRBV5-8 and TRBJ2-1, with unresolved D. The V end lost 4 bases, the J end lost 7 bases, and 9 bases lay between the germline ends. Looked up from germline, CDR1 is SGHTS and CDR2 is YDEGEE. The CDR3 consists of 12 residues. For the CDR3, the DNA is TGTGCCAGCAGCGACCAGAGGAATGAGCAGTTCTTC. Its translation: CASSDQRNEQFF.

At least ten counts were recorded for this clonotype. The chain recombines TRBV28 with TRBJ2-1, with 8 bases that match TRBD2. Germline-derived CDR1 and CDR2 are MDHEN and SYDVKM. After removal of 7 bases from V and 5 bases from J, the junction contained 10 bases not matched to a gene. This CDR3 has 15 amino acids. The CDR3 protein is CASTPEAGEHNEQFF. As DNA, the CDR3 is TGTGCCAGCACCCCTGAAGCGGGAGAGCACAATGAGCAGTTCTTC.

A single count supports this clonotype. The chain couples TRBV18 to TRBJ2-2; D gene ambiguous. Trimming took off 6 bases at V and 1 base at J, with 6 bases between the two ends. In germline, CDR1 is KGHSH, CDR2 LQKENI. The CDR3 is made up of 13 amino acids. The CDR3 sequence is CASSDGNTGELFF. CDR3 DNA: TGTGCCAGCTCCGACGGGAACACCGGGGAGCTGTTTTTT.

The V and J genes are TRBV7-3 and TRBJ1-1; D remains ambiguous. V was clipped by 4 bases and J by 1 base, with 7 bases between them. The CDR3 has 13 residues. Germline CDR1 SGHTA, CDR2 FQGTGA. The CDR3 nucleotides read TGTGCCAGCAGCTCGGATCCGAACACTGAAGCTTTCTTT. It is translated as CASSSDPNTEAFF.

V gene TRBV18 combines with J gene TRBJ1-1, with D possibly matching TRBD1 (6 bases). V lost 6 bases to trimming and J lost 1 base, with 21 bases between them. This CDR3 is 17 amino acids long. Germline CDR1 and CDR2: KGHSH and LQKENI. As DNA, the CDR3 is TGTGCCAGCTCCTTCTGGACAGCTTCTTACGGGAACACTGAAGCTTTCTTT. Its protein product is CASSFWTASYGNTEAFF.

The chain is built from TRBV12-3 or TRBV12-4 and TRBJ2-1; D is ambiguous. The CDR3 has 14 residues. V gave up 1 base and J gave up 5 bases, with 9 bases separating them. CDR3 residues: CASSLVGTNNEQFF. The DNA of the CDR3 is TGTGCCAGCAGTTTAGTCGGTACAAACAATGAGCAGTTCTTC.

On this clonotype itself: At one boundary the junction diverges from the germline segment, which might be a read error. The chain employs TRBV7-2 and TRBJ2-3; 7 bases fit TRBD2. Per germline, CDR1 SGHTA and CDR2 FQGNSA. The CDR3 totals 14 residues. DNA for the CDR3: TGTGCCAGCAGCTTAAAGCGGGGCACTGATACGCAGTATTTT. Protein sequence: CASSLKRGTDTQYF. Variable domain in full (rest from reference TRBV7-2 and TRBJ2-3): GAGVSQSPSNKVTEKGKDVELRCDPISGHTALYWYRQSLGQGLEFLIYFQGNSAPDKSGLPSDRFSAERTGGSVSTLTIQRTQQEDSAVYLCASSLKRGTDTQYFGPGTRLTVL.

The chain combines TRBV20-1 with TRBJ2-5; D is uncertain. Germline CDR1 reads DFQATT; CDR2 reads SNEGSKA (reference sequence). This CDR3 has 12 amino acids. Trimming left V 4 bases short and J 3 bases short, with 9 bases between. CDR3 residues: CSANRVEETQYF. In DNA form, the CDR3 reads TGCAGTGCTAACCGGGTAGAAGAGACCCAGTACTTC.

This clonotype was recorded once. This chain links TRBV9 with TRBJ1-1; D uncertain. The germline V and J ends were trimmed by 0 bases and 0 bases, with 9 bases remaining between them. CDR1 and CDR2 from the germline V gene are SGDLS and YYNGEE. This CDR3 spans 15 amino acids. CDR3: CASSVEVGLNTEAFF. The CDR3 DNA is TGTGCCAGCAGCGTAGAAGTAGGTCTGAACACTGAAGCTTTCTTT.

This clonotype was counted only a few times. The chain links TRBV20-1 to TRBJ1-6; D is uncertain. This CDR3 is 14 amino acids long. V shed 0 bases and J shed 5 bases, with 8 bases lying between them. The V gene's germline CDR1 is DFQATT and CDR2 SNEGSKA (reference sequence). The CDR3 DNA is TGCAGTGCTAGAGAGTGGGCAGATAATTCACCCCTCCACTTT. Encoded protein: CSAREWADNSPLHF.

In the case of this clonotype: One junction end disagrees with the germline gene, perhaps due to a read error. The chain couples TRBV5-5 to TRBJ2-1; D is possibly TRBD2 (6 bases). Germline CDR1 and CDR2: SGHKS and YYEKEE (reference sequence). The CDR3 totals 15 residues. CDR3 coding DNA: TGTGCCAGCAGCCCGGGGACTGGGACCTACAAGGAGCAGTTCTTC. Its protein is CASSPGTGTYKEQFF.

This clonotype was picked up one time. The J gene is TRBJ1-6, the V gene TRBV12-3 or TRBV12-4; no clear D. The germline V and J ends were trimmed by 5 bases and 8 bases, with 10 bases remaining between them. CDR3 length equals 13 residues. CDR3 protein: CASSPEVYSPLHF. CDR3 sequence (DNA): TGTGCCAGCAGTCCAGAAGTCTATTCACCCCTCCACTTT.

This clonotype has more than one count but fewer than ten. The CDR3 DNA is TGTGCCAGCAGCAATACAGGGTTTGAAGCTTTCTTT. It encodes CASSNTGFEAFF. This sequence joins TRBV5-6 and TRBJ1-1; a possible D gene is TRBD1 (6 bases). V was shortened by 4 bases and J by 7 bases, with 11 bases between the two germline ends. The CDR3 loop spans 12 amino acids. Germline V CDR1 and CDR2: SGHDT, YYEEEE.

V usage is TRBV5-1 and J usage is TRBJ2-5; weak D call: TRBD2 (5 bases). Per the germline V gene, CDR1 is SGHRS and CDR2 is YFSETQ. V was shortened by 7 bases and J by 2 bases, with 12 bases between the two germline ends. The CDR3 has 13 residues. CDR3 sequence (DNA): TGCGCCAGCCGCTATGAGGGTCAAGAGACCCAGTACTTC. This encodes CASRYEGQETQYF. Complete variable domain (other parts from reference TRBV5-1 and TRBJ2-5): KAGVTQTPRYLIKTRGQQVTLSCSPISGHRSVSWYQQTPGQGLQFLFEYFSETQRNKGNFPGRFSGRQFSNSRSEMNVSTLELGDSALYLCASRYEGQETQYFGPGTRLLVL.

This clonotype was counted ten times or more. The chain employs TRBV6-1 and TRBJ1-5; 7 bases are shared with TRBD1. Germline CDR1 and CDR2: MNHNS and SASEGT. Trimming took 3 bases from V and 5 from J; bases not matched to a gene: 7. The CDR3 is 15 amino acids. The CDR3 DNA follows: TGTGCCAGCAGTGAGTCCGGGACAGCCTATCAGCCCCAGCATTTT. Translating it yields CASSESGTAYQPQHF.

This clonotype appeared many times. The chain carries TRBV20-1 and TRBJ2-5, with D perhaps assigned TRBD1 or TRBD2 (5 bases each). V lost 7 bases and J lost 1, with 13 bases in between. Germline V gene sequence: CDR1 DFQATT, CDR2 SNEGSKA (reference sequence). CDR3 length equals 13 residues. This CDR3 is CSVFGAIQETQYF. The CDR3 coding sequence is TGCAGTGTATTCGGGGCTATCCAAGAGACCCAGTACTTC.

This chain uses TRBV10-3 with TRBJ2-3; 12 bases line up with TRBD2. Trimming at V came to 5 bases and at J to 1 base, leaving 4 bases not matched to a gene. The CDR3 runs to 16 residues. The V gene's germline CDR1 is ENHRY and CDR2 SYGVKD. The CDR3 protein is CAISPRLAGGTDTQYF. Here the CDR3 DNA reads TGTGCCATCAGTCCAAGACTAGCGGGAGGCACAGATACGCAGTATTTT.

V gene TRBV18 combines with J gene TRBJ2-7; a weak D match, TRBD2 (6 bases). CDR1 KGHSH and CDR2 LQKENI come from the germline V gene. Trimming left V 3 bases short and J 4 bases short, with 13 bases between. CDR3 length: 14 amino acids. The CDR3 nucleotides read TGTGCCAGCTCACCCGGAGGGAGTTTTTACGAGCAGTACTTC. Translating it yields CASSPGGSFYEQYF.

V usage is TRBV5-1 and J usage is TRBJ2-3; TRBD2 agrees at 7 bases. V was clipped by 1 base and J by 0 bases; unmatched bases: 5. The V gene's germline CDR1 is SGHRS and CDR2 YFSETQ. This CDR3 comprises 16 residues. In DNA, the CDR3 is TGCGCCAGCAGCTTGTACACTAGCGAGAGCACAGATACGCAGTATTTT. Its translation is CASSLYTSESTDTQYF.